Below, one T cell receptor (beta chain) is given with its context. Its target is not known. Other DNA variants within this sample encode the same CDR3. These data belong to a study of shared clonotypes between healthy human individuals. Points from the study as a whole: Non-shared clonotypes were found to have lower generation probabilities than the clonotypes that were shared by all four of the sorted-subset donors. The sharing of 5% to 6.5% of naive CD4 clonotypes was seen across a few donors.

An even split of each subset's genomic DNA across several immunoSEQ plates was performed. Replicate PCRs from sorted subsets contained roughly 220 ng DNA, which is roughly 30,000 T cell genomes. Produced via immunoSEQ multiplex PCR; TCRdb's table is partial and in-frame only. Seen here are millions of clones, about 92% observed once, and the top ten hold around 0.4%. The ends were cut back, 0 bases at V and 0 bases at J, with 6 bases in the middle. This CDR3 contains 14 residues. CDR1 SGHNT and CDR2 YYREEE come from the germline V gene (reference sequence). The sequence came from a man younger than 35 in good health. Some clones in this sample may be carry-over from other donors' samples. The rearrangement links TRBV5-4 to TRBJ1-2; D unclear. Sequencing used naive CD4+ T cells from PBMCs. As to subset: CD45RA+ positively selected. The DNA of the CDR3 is TGTGCCAGCAGCTTGGCGGGCACTAACTATGGCTACACCTTC. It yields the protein CASSLAGTNYGYTF. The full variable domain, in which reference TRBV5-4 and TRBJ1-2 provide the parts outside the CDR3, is ETGVTQSPTHLIKTRGQQVTLRCSSQSGHNTVSWYQQALGQGPQFIFQYYREEENGRGNFPPRFSGLQFPNYSSELNVNALELDDSALYLCASSLAGTNYGYTFGSGTRLTVV.